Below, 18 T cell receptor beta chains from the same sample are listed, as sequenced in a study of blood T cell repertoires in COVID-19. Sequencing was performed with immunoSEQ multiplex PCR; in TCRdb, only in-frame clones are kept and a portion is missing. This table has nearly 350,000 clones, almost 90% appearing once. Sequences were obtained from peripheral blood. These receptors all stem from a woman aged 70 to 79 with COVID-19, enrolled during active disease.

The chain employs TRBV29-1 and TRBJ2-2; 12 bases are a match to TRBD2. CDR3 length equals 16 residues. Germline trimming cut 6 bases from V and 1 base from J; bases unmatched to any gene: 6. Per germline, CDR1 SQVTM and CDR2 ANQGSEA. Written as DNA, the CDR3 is TGCAGCGTCATCGGACTAGCGGGAATGAACACCGGGGAGCTGTTTTTT. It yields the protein CSVIGLAGMNTGELFF.

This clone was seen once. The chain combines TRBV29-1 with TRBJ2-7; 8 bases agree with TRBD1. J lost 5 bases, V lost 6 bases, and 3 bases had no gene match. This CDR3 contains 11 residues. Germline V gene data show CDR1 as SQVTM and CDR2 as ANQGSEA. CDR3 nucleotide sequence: TGCAGCGTAAACAGGGGGGACGAGCAGTACTTC. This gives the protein CSVNRGDEQYF.

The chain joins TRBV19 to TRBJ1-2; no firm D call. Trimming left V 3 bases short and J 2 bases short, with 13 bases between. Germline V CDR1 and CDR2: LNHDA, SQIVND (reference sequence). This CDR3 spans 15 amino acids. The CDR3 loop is CASSIFGRQNYGYTF. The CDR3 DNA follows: TGTGCCAGTAGTATTTTTGGCAGGCAAAACTATGGCTACACCTTC. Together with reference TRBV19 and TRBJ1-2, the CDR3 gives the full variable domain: DGGITQSPKYLFRKEGQNVTLSCEQNLNHDAMYWYRQDPGQGLRLIYYSQIVNDFQKGDIAEGYSVSREKKESFPLTVTSAQKNPTAFYLCASSIFGRQNYGYTFGSGTRLTVV.

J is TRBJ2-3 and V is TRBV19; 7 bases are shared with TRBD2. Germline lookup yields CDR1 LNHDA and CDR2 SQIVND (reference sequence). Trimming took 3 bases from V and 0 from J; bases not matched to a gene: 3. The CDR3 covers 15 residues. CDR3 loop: CASSIPGGSTDTQYF. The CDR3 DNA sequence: TGTGCCAGTAGTATTCCGGGGGGAAGCACAGATACGCAGTATTTT.

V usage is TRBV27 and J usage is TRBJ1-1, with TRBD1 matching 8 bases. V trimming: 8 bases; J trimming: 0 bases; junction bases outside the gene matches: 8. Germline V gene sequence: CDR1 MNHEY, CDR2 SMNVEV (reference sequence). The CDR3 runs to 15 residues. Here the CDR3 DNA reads TGTGCCAGCGTACCCTCAGGGGGCCTGAACACTGAAGCTTTCTTT. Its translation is CASVPSGGLNTEAFF.

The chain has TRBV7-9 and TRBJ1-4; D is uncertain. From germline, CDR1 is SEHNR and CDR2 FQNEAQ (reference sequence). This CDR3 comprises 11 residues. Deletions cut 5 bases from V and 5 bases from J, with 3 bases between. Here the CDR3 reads CASSLNEKLFF. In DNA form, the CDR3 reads TGTGCCAGCAGCCTGAATGAAAAACTGTTTTTT.

CDR3 residues: CASSQPGQGNEQYF. CDR3 sequence (DNA): TGCGCCAGCAGCCAACCAGGACAGGGCAACGAGCAGTACTTC. V usage is TRBV4-1 and J usage is TRBJ2-7; 8 nucleotides match TRBD1. Germline V lookup: CDR1 MGHRA, CDR2 YSYEKL. The ends lost 2 bases at V and 5 bases at J; junction bases unmatched: 5. This CDR3 spans 14 amino acids.

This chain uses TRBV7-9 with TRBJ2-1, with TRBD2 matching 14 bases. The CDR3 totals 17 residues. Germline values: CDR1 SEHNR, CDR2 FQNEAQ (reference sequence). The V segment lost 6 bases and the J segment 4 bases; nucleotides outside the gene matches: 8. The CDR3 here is CASRPTGLAGVYNEQFF. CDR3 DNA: TGTGCCAGCAGGCCTACGGGACTAGCGGGGGTATACAATGAGCAGTTCTTC.

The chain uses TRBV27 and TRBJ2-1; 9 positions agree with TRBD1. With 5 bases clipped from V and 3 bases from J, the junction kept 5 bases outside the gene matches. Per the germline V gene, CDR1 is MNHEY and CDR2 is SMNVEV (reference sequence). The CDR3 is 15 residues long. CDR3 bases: TGTGCCAGCAGTCCCGGACAGGGGTACTACAATGAGCAGTTCTTC. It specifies CASSPGQGYYNEQFF.

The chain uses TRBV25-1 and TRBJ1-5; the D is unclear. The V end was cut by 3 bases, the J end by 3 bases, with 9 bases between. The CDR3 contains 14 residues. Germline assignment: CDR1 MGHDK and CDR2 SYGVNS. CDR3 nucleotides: TGTGCCAGCAGTGAGTCGCAGTCCAATCAGCCCCAGCATTTT. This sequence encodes CASSESQSNQPQHF.

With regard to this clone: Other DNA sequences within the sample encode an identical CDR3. The CDR3 sequence: CASSETGQVNQPQHF. The DNA for the CDR3 is TGTGCCAGCAGTGAGACCGGACAGGTAAATCAGCCCCAGCATTTT. The gene calls are TRBV2 and TRBJ1-5; 7 bases line up with TRBD1. Unmatched junction bases numbered 6, after V lost 3 bases and J lost 4 bases. CDR3 length equals 15 residues. Germline V gene sequence: CDR1 SNHLY, CDR2 FYNNEI. Together with reference TRBV2 and TRBJ1-5, the CDR3 gives the full variable domain: EPEVTQTPSHQVTQMGQEVILRCVPISNHLYFYWYRQILGQKVEFLVSFYNNEISEKSEIFDDQFSVERPDGSNFTLKIRSTKLEDSAMYFCASSETGQVNQPQHFGDGTRLSIL.

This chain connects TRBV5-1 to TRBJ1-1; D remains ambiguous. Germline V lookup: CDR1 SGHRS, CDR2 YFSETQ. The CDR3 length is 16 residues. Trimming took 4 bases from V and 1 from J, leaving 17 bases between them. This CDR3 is CASSLSPTGTNTEAFF. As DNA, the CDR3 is TGCGCCAGCAGCCTATCCCCGACGGGAACGAACACTGAAGCTTTCTTT. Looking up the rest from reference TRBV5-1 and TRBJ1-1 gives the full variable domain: KAGVTQTPRYLIKTRGQQVTLSCSPISGHRSVSWYQQTPGQGLQFLFEYFSETQRNKGNFPGRFSGRQFSNSRSEMNVSTLELGDSALYLCASSLSPTGTNTEAFFGQGTRLTVV.

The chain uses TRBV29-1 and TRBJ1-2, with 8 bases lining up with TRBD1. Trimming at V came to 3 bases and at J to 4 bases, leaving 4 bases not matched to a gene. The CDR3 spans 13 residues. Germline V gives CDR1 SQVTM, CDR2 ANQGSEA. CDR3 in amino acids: CSVETGEGYGYTF. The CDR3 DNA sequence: TGCAGCGTTGAGACAGGGGAAGGCTATGGCTACACCTTC.

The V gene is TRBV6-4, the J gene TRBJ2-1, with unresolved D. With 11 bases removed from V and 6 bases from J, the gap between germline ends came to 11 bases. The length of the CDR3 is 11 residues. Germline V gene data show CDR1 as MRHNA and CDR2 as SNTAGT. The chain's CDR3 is CAAGPLNEQFF. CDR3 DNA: TGTGCCGCAGGCCCGCTCAATGAGCAGTTCTTC.

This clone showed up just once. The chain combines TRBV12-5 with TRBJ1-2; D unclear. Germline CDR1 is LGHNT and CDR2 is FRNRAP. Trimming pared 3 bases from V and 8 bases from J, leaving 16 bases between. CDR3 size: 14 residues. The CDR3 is CASGFGPSGSGYTF. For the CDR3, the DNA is TGTGCTAGTGGTTTTGGTCCATCAGGTTCAGGCTACACCTTC.

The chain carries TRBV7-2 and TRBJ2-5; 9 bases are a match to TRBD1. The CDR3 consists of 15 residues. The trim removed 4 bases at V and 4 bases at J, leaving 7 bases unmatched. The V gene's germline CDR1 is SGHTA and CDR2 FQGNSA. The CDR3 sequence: CASSSQGAMGETQYF. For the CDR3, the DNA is TGTGCCAGCAGCTCACAGGGGGCGATGGGAGAGACCCAGTACTTC. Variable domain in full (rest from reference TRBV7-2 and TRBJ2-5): GAGVSQSPSNKVTEKGKDVELRCDPISGHTALYWYRQSLGQGLEFLIYFQGNSAPDKSGLPSDRFSAERTGGSVSTLTIQRTQQEDSAVYLCASSSQGAMGETQYFGPGTRLLVL.

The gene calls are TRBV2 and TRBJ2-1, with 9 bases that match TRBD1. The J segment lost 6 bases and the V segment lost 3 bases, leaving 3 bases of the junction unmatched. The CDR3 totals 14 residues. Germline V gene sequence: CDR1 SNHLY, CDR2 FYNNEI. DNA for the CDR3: TGTGCCAGCAGTGAGGGACAGGGAGGCAATGAGCAGTTCTTC. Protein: CASSEGQGGNEQFF.

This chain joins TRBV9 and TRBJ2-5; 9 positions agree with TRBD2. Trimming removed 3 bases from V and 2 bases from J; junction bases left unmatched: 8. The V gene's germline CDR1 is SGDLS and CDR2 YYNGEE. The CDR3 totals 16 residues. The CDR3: CASSAGPTSGQETQYF. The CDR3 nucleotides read TGTGCCAGCAGCGCCGGCCCCACTAGCGGGCAAGAGACCCAGTACTTC.